This record covers a single T cell receptor (beta chain). Its antigen is currently unknown. The CDR3 sequence is 13 residues long. Per the germline V gene, CDR1 is SGDLS and CDR2 is YYNGEE. Trimming shortened V by 3 bases and J by 3 bases, and 9 bases separated the two germline ends. The data stem from a study of OX40 agonist ivuxolimab in advanced cancers. Study in general: Three patients got partial responses; one had hepatocellular carcinoma and two had cutaneous melanoma.

Blood draws occurred at baseline, cycle 4 day 1, and cycle 7 day 1. The table came from immunoSEQ multiplex PCR; TCRdb's copy has only in-frame clones and leaves some out. The profile covers roughly 43,000 clones, with about 91% appearing a single time and just under 5% taken by the ten largest. General study points: CD8+ T cells averaged more expanded clones than CD4+.

This chain connects TRBV9 to TRBJ2-5; D is unresolved. The origin of this receptor is an adult with an advanced solid tumor such as melanoma, head and neck, liver or kidney cancer. The sample was CD4+ or CD8+ T cells sorted from blood, taken in a trial of the OX40 agonist ivuxolimab. The CDR3 sequence is CASSDWTEETQYF. The CDR3 bases are TGTGCCAGCAGCGATTGGACGGAAGAGACCCAGTACTTC.